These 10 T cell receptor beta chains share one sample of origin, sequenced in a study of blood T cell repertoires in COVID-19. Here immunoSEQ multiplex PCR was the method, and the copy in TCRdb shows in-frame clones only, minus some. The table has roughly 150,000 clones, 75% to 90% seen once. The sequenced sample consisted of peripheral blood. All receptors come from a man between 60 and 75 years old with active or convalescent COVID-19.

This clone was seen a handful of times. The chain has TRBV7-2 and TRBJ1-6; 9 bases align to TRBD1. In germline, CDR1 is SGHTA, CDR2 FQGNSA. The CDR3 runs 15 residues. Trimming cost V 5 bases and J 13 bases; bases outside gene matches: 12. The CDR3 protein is CASSRSGTGFRPLHF. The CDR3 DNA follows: TGTGCCAGCAGCAGATCCGGGACAGGGTTTAGGCCCCTCCACTTT.

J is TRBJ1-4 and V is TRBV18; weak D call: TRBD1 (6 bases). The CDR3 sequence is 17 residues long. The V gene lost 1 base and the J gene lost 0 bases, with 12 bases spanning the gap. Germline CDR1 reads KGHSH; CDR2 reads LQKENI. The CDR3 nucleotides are TGTGCCAGCTCACCACAGGGGACATCTGCAACTAATGAAAAACTGTTTTTT. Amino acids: CASSPQGTSATNEKLFF.

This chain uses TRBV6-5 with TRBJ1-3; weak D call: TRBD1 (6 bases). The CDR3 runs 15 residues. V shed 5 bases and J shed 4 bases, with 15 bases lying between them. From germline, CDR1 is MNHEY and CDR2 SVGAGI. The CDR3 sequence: CASSTATGSGNTIYF. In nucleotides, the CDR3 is TGTGCCAGCAGTACCGCCACAGGGTCCGGAAACACCATATATTTT.

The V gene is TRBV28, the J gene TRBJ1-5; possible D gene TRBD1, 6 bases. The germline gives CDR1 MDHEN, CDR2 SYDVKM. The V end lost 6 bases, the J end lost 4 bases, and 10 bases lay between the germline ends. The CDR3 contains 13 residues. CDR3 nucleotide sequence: TGTGCCAGCAGGCCGGACAGAAATCAGCCCCAGCATTTT. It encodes CASRPDRNQPQHF. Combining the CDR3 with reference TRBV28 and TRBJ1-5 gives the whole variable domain DVKVTQSSRYLVKRTGEKVFLECVQDMDHENMFWYRQDPGLGLRLIYFSYDVKMKEKGDIPEGYSVSREKKERFSLILESASTNQTSMYLCASRPDRNQPQHFGDGTRLSIL.

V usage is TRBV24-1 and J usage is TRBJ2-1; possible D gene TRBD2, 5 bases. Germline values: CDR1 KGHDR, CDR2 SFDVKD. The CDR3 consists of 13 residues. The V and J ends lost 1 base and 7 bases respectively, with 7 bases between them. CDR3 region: CATSDFERNEQFF. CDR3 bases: TGTGCCACCAGTGATTTTGAGCGGAATGAGCAGTTCTTC.

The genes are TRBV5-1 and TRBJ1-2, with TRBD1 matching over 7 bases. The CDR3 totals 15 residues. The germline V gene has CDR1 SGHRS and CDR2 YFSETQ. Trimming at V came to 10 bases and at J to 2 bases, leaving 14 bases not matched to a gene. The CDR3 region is CASSGGTGGNYGYTF. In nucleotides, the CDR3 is TGCGCCTCCTCAGGGGGAACAGGCGGCAACTATGGCTACACCTTC.

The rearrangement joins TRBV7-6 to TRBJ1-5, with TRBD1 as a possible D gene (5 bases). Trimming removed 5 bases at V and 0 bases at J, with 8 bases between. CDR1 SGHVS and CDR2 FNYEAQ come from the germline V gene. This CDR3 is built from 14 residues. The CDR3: CASSPGNSNQPQHF. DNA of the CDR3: TGTGCCAGCAGCCCAGGGAATAGCAATCAGCCCCAGCATTTT.

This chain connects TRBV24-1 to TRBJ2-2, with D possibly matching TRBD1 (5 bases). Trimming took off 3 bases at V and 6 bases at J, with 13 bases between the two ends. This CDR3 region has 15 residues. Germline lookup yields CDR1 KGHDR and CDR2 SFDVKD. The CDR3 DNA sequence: TGTGCCACCAGTGATCCGACGGCAGGGTCCGGGGAGCTGTTTTTT. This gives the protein CATSDPTAGSGELFF.

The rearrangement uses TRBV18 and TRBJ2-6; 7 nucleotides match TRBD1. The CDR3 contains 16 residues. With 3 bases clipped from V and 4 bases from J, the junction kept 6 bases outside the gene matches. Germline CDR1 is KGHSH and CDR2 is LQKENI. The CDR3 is CASSPDRRPGANVLTF. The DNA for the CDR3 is TGTGCCAGCTCACCGGACAGGCGCCCCGGGGCCAACGTCCTGACTTTC.

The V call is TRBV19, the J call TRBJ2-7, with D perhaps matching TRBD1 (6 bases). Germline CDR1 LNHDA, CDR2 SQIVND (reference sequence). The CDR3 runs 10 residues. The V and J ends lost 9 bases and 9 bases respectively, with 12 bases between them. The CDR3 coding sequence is TGTGCCAGGGTCACAGGGACGCAGTACTTC. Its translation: CARVTGTQYF.